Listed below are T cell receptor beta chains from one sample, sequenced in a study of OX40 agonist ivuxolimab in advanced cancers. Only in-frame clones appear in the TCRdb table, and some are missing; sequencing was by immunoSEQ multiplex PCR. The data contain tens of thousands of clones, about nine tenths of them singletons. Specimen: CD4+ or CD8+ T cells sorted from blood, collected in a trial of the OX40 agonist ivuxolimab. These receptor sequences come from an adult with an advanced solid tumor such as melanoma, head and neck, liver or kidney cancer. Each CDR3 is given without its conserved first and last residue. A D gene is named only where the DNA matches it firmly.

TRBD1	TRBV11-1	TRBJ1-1	ASKIGTGGASTEAF
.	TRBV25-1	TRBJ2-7	ARTTRRRLRKYEQY
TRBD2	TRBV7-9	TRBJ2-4	ASSLGGLTNIQY
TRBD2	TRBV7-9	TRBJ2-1	ASSPWMGSGAPNEQF
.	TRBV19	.	ASSPADGPYEQY
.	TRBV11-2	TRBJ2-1	ASSSGLREQF
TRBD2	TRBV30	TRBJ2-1	AWSETSGPYNEQF
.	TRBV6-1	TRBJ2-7	ASSGRDIPYEQY
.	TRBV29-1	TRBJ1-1	SALPGTAEAF
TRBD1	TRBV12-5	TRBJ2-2	ASGFGTASEIEELF
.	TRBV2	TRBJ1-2	AIPTTGPNYGYT
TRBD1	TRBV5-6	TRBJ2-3	ASSPQGADTQY
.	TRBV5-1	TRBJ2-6	ASSLYPGLTGANVLT
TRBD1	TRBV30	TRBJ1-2	AWDRDRGHYGYT
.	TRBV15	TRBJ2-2	ATSGGRNTGELF
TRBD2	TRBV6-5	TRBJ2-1	ASRGDQPSEQF
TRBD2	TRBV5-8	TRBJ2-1	ASSARSTSVFFNEQF
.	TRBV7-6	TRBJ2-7	ASSLGLTGEQY
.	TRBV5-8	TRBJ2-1	ASSSLARHDEQF
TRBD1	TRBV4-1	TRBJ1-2	ASSHVTGAGGYT
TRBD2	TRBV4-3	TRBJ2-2	ASSQGLASLGTGELF
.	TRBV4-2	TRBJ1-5	ASSQDIGYQPQH
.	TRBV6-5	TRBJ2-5	ASSYDGHPY
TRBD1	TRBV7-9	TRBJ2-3	ASSFGTASTDTQY
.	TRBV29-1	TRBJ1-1	SGEVNTEAF
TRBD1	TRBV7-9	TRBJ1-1	ASSALDRVDTEAF
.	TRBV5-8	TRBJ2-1	ASSFGPNGVEQF
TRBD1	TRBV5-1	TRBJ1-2	ASSSLPGQFYGYT
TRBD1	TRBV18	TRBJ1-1	ASSPPQGVWTEAF
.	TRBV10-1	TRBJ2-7	ASSVAEGPQY
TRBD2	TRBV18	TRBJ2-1	ASSLRTSGVYNEQF
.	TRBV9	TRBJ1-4	ASSARGAANEKLF
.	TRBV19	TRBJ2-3	ASSPGQFLADTQY
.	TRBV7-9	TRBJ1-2	ATRGPPLDYGYT
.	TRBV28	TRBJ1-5	ASSSPTLLLPLRQPQH
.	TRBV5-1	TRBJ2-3	ASSLYLNTDTQY
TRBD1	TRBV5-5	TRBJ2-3	ASSLGQGADTQY
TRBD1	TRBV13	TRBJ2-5	ASSLGRGTGPQETQY
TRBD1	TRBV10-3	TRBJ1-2	AISIRDRDGYGYT
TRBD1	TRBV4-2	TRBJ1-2	ASSQALQGVYGYT
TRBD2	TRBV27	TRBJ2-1	ASSPSGRRYNEQF
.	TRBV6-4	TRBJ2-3	ASSVGGISDTQY
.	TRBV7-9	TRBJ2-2	ASSLTSSGELF
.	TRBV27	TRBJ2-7	ASSLGAGAYEQY
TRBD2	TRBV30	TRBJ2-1	AWSVHPAGADNEQF
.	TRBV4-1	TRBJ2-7	ASSSRTLGEQY
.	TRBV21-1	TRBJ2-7	ASLADRDEQY
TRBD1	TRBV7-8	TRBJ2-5	ASILGGQGAKTQY
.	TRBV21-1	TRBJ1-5	ASSKVPGYRNQPQH
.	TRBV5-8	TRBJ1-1	ASSWTRNTEAF
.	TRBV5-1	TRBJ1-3	ASSLVFGNTIY
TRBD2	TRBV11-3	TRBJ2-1	ASSGASGSGRNEQF
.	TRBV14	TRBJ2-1	ASSQESGLTYNEQF
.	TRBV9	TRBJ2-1	ASSVGGGNEQF